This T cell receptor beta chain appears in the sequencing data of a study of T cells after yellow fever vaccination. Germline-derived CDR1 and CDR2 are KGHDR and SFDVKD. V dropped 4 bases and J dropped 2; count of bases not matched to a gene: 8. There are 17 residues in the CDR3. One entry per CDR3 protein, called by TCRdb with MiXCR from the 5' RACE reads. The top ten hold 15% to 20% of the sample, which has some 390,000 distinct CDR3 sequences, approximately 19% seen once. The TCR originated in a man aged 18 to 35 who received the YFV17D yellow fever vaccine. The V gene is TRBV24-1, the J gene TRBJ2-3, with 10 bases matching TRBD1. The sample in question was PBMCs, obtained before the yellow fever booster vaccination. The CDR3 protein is CATSDLRGTGDTDTQYF. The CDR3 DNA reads TGTGCCACCAGTGACCTTAGAGGGACAGGGGACACAGATACGCAGTATTTT.